The 12 T cell receptor beta chains presented below share a single source sample, sequenced in a study of OX40 agonist ivuxolimab in advanced cancers. TCRdb keeps only in-frame clones here, not all; method: immunoSEQ multiplex PCR. The sample carries about 33,000 clones, roughly 83% recorded once. This specimen was CD4+ or CD8+ T cells sorted from blood, taken in a trial of the OX40 agonist ivuxolimab. Every receptor here comes from an adult with an advanced solid tumor such as melanoma, head and neck, liver or kidney cancer.

The rearrangement uses TRBV7-3 and TRBJ2-1; possible D gene TRBD2, 5 bases. CDR1 is SGHTA, CDR2 FQGTGA, per germline. The ends were cut back, 5 bases at V and 0 bases at J, with 8 bases in the middle. The CDR3 sequence is 14 residues long. CDR3 sequence: CASSPRGSYNEQFF. CDR3 DNA sequence: TGTGCCAGCAGCCCCCGGGGCTCCTACAATGAGCAGTTCTTC.

The sample holds one count of this clone. This chain connects TRBV6-1 to TRBJ1-1, with D tentatively TRBD1 (6 bases). The V end lost 3 bases, the J end lost 10 bases, and 12 bases lay between the germline ends. The CDR3 consists of 12 residues. The germline gives CDR1 MNHNS, CDR2 SASEGT. Written as DNA, the CDR3 is TGTGCCAGCAGTGATTACAGGGCTATAGCTTTCTTT. Translated: CASSDYRAIAFF.

The rearrangement links TRBV7-9 to TRBJ2-5; D might be TRBD2 (5 bases). Germline lookup yields CDR1 SEHNR and CDR2 FQNEAQ (reference sequence). V was pared by 2 bases and J by 6 bases, with 10 bases between. CDR3 length equals 13 residues. This chain's CDR3 is CASSLPSIQTQYF. The CDR3 DNA follows: TGTGCCAGCAGCTTACCTAGCATACAGACCCAGTACTTC. The full variable domain, in which reference TRBV7-9 and TRBJ2-5 provide the parts outside the CDR3, is DTGVSQNPRHKITKRGQNVTFRCDPISEHNRLYWYRQTLGQGPEFLTYFQNEAQLEKSRLLSDRFSAERPKGSFSTLEIQRTEQGDSAMYLCASSLPSIQTQYFGPGTRLLVL.

The chain employs TRBV5-4 and TRBJ1-3, with 9 bases fitting TRBD1. V shed 3 bases and J 4 bases; nucleotides not matched to a gene: 11. The germline CDR1 and CDR2 sequences are SGHNT and YYREEE (reference sequence). This CDR3 has 17 amino acids. The CDR3 DNA sequence: TGTGCCAGCAGCTCTAAACCGGGACAGGGAACAGGAAACACCATATATTTT. Amino acids: CASSSKPGQGTGNTIYF.

The rearrangement links TRBV25-1 to TRBJ1-2, with 7 bases aligning to TRBD1. V lost 5 bases, J lost 4 bases, and 4 bases stayed unmatched. The CDR3 spans 13 residues. CDR1 is MGHDK and CDR2 is SYGVNS in the germline V gene. The CDR3 DNA reads as TGTGCCAGCAGTACCGGGACAGTCTATGGCTACACCTTC. Its translation: CASSTGTVYGYTF.

Comment on this clone: Germline is not matched at one junction end, which may reflect a read error. Distinct nucleotide sequences in the sample also encode this CDR3. The rearrangement links TRBV9 to TRBJ2-7, with D tentatively TRBD2 (5 bases). The CDR3 sequence is 13 residues long. The germline CDR1 and CDR2 sequences are SGDLS and YYNGEE. CDR3 amino acids: CASSVGDLSEQYF. As DNA, the CDR3 is TGTGCCAGCAGCGTCGGGGATTTGAGCGAGCAATACTTC.

This clone was picked up one time. The genes are TRBV27 and TRBJ2-1; D ambiguous. Germline assignment: CDR1 MNHEY and CDR2 SMNVEV (reference sequence). Trimming left V 2 bases short and J 4 bases short, with 6 bases between. This CDR3 has 13 amino acids. Here the CDR3 reads CASSLKVYNEQFF. The CDR3, as DNA: TGTGCCAGCAGTTTAAAAGTTTACAATGAGCAGTTCTTC.

V and J are TRBV5-4 and TRBJ2-5; perhaps TRBD1 as D (5 bases). Germline V CDR1 and CDR2: SGHNT, YYREEE (reference sequence). V lost 10 bases to trimming and J lost 1 base, with 17 bases between them. CDR3 length equals 14 residues. The CDR3 spells CASEDGRAQETQYF. CDR3 bases: TGTGCCTCCGAAGATGGCAGGGCCCAAGAGACCCAGTACTTC. The entire variable domain, with the rest obtained from reference TRBV5-4 and TRBJ2-5, is as follows: ETGVTQSPTHLIKTRGQQVTLRCSSQSGHNTVSWYQQALGQGPQFIFQYYREEENGRGNFPPRFSGLQFPNYSSELNVNALELDDSALYLCASEDGRAQETQYFGPGTRLLVL.

The count of this clone is one. J is TRBJ2-5 and V is TRBV4-3; D is unclear. The CDR3 is 16 amino acids. Per germline, CDR1 LGHNA and CDR2 YSLEER. Trimming left V 0 bases short and J 5 bases short, with 16 bases between. DNA for the CDR3: TGCGCCAGCAGCCAAGAGAACTCTACTTCCTTGGAGACCCAGTACTTC. Encoded protein: CASSQENSTSLETQYF.

This rearrangement joins TRBV7-9 to TRBJ2-7; the D is unclear. Germline-derived CDR1 and CDR2 are SEHNR and FQNEAQ (reference sequence). The CDR3 has 14 residues. With 4 bases removed from V and 1 base from J, the gap between germline ends came to 11 bases. The CDR3 DNA follows: TGTGCCAGCAGCTCCGTCGGCACATCCTACGAGCAGTACTTC. This encodes CASSSVGTSYEQYF. The entire variable domain, with the rest obtained from reference TRBV7-9 and TRBJ2-7, is as follows: DTGVSQNPRHKITKRGQNVTFRCDPISEHNRLYWYRQTLGQGPEFLTYFQNEAQLEKSRLLSDRFSAERPKGSFSTLEIQRTEQGDSAMYLCASSSVGTSYEQYFGPGTRLTVT.

The chain links TRBV2 to TRBJ2-3; no clear D. The CDR3 sequence is 14 residues long. Trimming left V 3 bases short and J 0 bases short, with 7 bases between. Germline V gene lookup returns CDR1 SNHLY and CDR2 FYNNEI. The DNA for the CDR3 is TGTGCCAGCAGTGAGACCTCGAGCACAGATACGCAGTATTTT. The encoded protein is CASSETSSTDTQYF.

This sequence joins TRBV15 and TRBJ1-5; D gene uncertain. Germline V gene sequence: CDR1 LNHNV, CDR2 YYDKDF (reference sequence). V lost 8 bases, J lost 1 base, and 12 bases lay in between. The CDR3 loop spans 14 amino acids. The CDR3 reads CATGPRASNQPQHF. In DNA, the CDR3 is TGTGCCACCGGTCCCCGGGCAAGCAATCAGCCCCAGCATTTT.